This T cell receptor (beta chain) was identified during a study of T-cell reconstitution after alpha-beta-depleted transplantation in children. In the case of this clonotype: Its antigen is unidentified.

V shed 2 bases and J 0 bases; nucleotides not matched to a gene: 13. The germline V gene encodes CDR1 SEHNR and CDR2 FQNEAQ (reference sequence). CDR3 length: 19 amino acids. Whole-study findings and limits: T-cell numbers and diversity one year post-transplant derived largely from freshly generated T cells. Certain patients had high TCRbeta diversity at day 60, and it came from recipient T cells and thymic progenitors that survived. Reportedly, only several hundred clones from non-depleted graft cells drove alpha-beta T-cell counts at about two months.

Construction of the TCRbeta library involved unique molecular identifiers. Each CDR3 protein gets one entry after TCRdb re-called the PCR reads with MiXCR. The sample shows just over 950,000 distinct CDR3 sequences, 25% to 35% of them seen only once. This chain connects TRBV7-9 to TRBJ1-3, with 7 bases lining up with TRBD1. Sample: PBMCs, mostly from graft donor cells, taken 360 days after TCRalphabeta/CD19-depleted stem cell transplant. The clonotype originates from a boy younger than two who had a stem cell transplant for SCID, so the T cells may come from the graft donor. The CDR3 here is CASSLYQQGYGGSGNTIYF. The CDR3 nucleotides read TGTGCCAGCAGCTTATACCAACAGGGGTACGGGGGCTCTGGAAACACCATATATTTT.